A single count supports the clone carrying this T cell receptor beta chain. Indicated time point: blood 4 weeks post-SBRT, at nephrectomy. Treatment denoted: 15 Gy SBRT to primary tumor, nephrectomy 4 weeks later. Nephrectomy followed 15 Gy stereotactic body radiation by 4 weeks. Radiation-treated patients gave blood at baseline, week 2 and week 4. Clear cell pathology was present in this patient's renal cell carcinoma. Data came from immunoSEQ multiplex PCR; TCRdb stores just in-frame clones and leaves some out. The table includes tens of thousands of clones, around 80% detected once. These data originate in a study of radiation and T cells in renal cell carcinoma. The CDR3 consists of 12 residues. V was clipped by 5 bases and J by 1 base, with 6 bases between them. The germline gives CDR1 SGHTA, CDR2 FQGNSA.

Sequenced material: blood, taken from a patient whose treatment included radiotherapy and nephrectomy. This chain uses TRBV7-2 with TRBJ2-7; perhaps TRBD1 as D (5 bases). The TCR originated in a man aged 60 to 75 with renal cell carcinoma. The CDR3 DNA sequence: TGTGCCAGCAGCCGACAGTCCTACGAGCAGTACTTC. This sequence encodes CASSRQSYEQYF.